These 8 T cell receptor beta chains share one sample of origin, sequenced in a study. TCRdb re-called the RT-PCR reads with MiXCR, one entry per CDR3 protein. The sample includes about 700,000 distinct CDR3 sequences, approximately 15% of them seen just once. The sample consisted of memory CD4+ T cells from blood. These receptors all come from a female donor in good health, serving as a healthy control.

This chain's CDR3 is CASSPSRGAELNTGELFF. CDR3 bases: TGTGCCAGCAGTCCCTCTAGGGGGGCCGAATTGAACACCGGGGAGCTGTTTTTT. V is TRBV12-3 or TRBV12-4 and J is TRBJ2-2, with D perhaps assigned TRBD1 or TRBD2 (6 bases each). The CDR3 is made up of 18 amino acids. Trimming removed 5 bases from V and 1 base from J, with 20 bases in between.

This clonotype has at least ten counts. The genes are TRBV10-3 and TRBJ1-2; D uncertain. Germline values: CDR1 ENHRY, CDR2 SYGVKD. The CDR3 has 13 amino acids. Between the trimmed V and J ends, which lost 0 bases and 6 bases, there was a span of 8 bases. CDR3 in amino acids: CAISESRSNGYTF. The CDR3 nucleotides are TGTGCCATCAGTGAGTCGCGGAGCAATGGCTACACCTTC.

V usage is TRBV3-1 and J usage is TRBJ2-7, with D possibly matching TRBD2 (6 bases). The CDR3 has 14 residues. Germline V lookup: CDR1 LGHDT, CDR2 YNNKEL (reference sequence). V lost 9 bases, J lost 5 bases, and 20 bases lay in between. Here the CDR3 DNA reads TGTGCCAGTGGGGCGGGACGCCTCCGGAACGAGCAGTACTTC. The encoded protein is CASGAGRLRNEQYF.

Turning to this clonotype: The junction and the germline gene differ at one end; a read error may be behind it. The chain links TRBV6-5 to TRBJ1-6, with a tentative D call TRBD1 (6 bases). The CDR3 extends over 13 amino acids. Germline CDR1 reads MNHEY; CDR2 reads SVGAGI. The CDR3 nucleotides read TGTGCCAGCAGTTACCGGGAGGGGGGCCTACTCAACTTT. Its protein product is CASSYREGGLLNF.

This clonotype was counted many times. The CDR3 sequence: CASSPGQGGNHQETQYF. DNA of the CDR3: TGTGCCAGCAGCCCAGGACAGGGTGGAAACCACCAAGAGACCCAGTACTTC. This rearrangement joins TRBV7-9 to TRBJ2-5, with 8 bases aligning to TRBD1. The germline CDR1 and CDR2 sequences are SEHNR and FQNEAQ (reference sequence). Trimming took 5 bases from V and 0 from J; bases not matched to a gene: 11. This CDR3 region has 17 residues.

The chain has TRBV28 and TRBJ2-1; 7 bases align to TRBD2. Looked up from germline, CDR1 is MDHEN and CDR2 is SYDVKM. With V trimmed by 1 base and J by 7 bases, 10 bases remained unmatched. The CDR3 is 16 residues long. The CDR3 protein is CASSLLGGGPGNEQFF. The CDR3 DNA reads TGTGCCAGCAGTTTATTGGGGGGAGGGCCTGGGAATGAGCAGTTCTTC.

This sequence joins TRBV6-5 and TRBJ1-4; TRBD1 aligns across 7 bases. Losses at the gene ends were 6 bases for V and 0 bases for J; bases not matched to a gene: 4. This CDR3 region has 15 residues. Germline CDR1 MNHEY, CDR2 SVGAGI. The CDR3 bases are TGTGCCAGCAGAATAACAGGGGCAACTAATGAAAAACTGTTTTTT. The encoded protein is CASRITGATNEKLFF.

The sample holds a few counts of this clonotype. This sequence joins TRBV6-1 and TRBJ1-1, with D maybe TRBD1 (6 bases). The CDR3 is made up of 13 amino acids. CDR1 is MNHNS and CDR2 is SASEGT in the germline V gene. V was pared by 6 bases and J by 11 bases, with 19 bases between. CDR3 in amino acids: CASRATGAPVAFF. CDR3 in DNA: TGTGCCAGCAGAGCCACGGGGGCGCCTGTCGCTTTCTTT.